Below are 3 T cell receptor beta chains sequenced from a single sample in a study of identical twins (dated by TCRdb to between 2015 and 2016). The method was 5' RACE. Data came from an Illumina HiSeq 2000. TCRdb reanalyzed the raw reads on its own, using fastp at Q25 for trimming and MiXCR for clone calling, and kept in-frame beta chains. Every CDR3 protein is listed once, alongside the most common genes and DNA of its rows. This sample is represented by about 530,000 distinct CDR3 sequences; approximately 16% of them were singletons. More than 0.4% of the sample is taken by the ten largest. These data were likewise used in another study, on yellow fever vaccine responses in identical twins.

The specimen was CD4+ T cells sorted from blood. Receptors were obtained from a woman aged 18 to 35 in good health.

This chain joins TRBV29-1 and TRBJ2-1, with TRBD2 matching over 11 bases. V was clipped by 0 bases and J by 0 bases; unmatched bases: 13. The CDR3 consists of 20 residues. Per the germline V gene, CDR1 is SQVTM and CDR2 is ANQGSEA. This chain's CDR3 is CSVEDDGLAGGSISYNEQFF. The CDR3 nucleotides are TGCAGCGTTGAAGACGACGGCCTAGCGGGGGGATCAATCTCCTACAATGAGCAGTTCTTC.

Many counts were recorded for this clonotype. The J gene is TRBJ1-4, the V gene TRBV7-9; D might be TRBD1 (6 bases). The CDR3 is 15 residues long. Germline V CDR1 and CDR2: SEHNR, FQNEAQ (reference sequence). Deletions cut 2 bases from V and 5 bases from J, with 12 bases between. CDR3 amino acids: CASSLNGQQNEKLFF. CDR3 sequence (DNA): TGTGCCAGCAGCTTAAACGGACAGCAAAATGAAAAACTGTTTTTT.

The V gene is TRBV5-1, the J gene TRBJ2-1, with unresolved D. Trimming shortened V by 2 bases and J by 14 bases, and 20 bases separated the two germline ends. CDR1 is SGHRS, CDR2 YFSETQ, per germline. This CDR3 spans 14 amino acids. CDR3 loop: CASSLSGQAQFKFF. In DNA, the CDR3 is TGCGCCAGCAGCTTAAGTGGTCAGGCGCAGTTTAAGTTCTTC.